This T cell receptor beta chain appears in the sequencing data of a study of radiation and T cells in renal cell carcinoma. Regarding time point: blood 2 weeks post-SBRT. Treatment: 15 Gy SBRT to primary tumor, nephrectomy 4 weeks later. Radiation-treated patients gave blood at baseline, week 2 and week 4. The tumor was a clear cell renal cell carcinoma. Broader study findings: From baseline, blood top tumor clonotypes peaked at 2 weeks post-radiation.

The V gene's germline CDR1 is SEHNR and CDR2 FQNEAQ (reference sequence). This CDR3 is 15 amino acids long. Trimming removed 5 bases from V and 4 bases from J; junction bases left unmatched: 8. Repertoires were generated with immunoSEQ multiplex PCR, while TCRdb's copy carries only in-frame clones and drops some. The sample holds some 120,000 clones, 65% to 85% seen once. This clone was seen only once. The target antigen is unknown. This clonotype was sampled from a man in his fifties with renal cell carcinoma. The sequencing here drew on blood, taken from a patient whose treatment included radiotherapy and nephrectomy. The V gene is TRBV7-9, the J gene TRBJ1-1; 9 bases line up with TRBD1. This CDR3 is CASSTFTGGGTEAFF. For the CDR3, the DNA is TGTGCCAGCAGCACCTTTACAGGGGGCGGCACTGAAGCTTTCTTT.